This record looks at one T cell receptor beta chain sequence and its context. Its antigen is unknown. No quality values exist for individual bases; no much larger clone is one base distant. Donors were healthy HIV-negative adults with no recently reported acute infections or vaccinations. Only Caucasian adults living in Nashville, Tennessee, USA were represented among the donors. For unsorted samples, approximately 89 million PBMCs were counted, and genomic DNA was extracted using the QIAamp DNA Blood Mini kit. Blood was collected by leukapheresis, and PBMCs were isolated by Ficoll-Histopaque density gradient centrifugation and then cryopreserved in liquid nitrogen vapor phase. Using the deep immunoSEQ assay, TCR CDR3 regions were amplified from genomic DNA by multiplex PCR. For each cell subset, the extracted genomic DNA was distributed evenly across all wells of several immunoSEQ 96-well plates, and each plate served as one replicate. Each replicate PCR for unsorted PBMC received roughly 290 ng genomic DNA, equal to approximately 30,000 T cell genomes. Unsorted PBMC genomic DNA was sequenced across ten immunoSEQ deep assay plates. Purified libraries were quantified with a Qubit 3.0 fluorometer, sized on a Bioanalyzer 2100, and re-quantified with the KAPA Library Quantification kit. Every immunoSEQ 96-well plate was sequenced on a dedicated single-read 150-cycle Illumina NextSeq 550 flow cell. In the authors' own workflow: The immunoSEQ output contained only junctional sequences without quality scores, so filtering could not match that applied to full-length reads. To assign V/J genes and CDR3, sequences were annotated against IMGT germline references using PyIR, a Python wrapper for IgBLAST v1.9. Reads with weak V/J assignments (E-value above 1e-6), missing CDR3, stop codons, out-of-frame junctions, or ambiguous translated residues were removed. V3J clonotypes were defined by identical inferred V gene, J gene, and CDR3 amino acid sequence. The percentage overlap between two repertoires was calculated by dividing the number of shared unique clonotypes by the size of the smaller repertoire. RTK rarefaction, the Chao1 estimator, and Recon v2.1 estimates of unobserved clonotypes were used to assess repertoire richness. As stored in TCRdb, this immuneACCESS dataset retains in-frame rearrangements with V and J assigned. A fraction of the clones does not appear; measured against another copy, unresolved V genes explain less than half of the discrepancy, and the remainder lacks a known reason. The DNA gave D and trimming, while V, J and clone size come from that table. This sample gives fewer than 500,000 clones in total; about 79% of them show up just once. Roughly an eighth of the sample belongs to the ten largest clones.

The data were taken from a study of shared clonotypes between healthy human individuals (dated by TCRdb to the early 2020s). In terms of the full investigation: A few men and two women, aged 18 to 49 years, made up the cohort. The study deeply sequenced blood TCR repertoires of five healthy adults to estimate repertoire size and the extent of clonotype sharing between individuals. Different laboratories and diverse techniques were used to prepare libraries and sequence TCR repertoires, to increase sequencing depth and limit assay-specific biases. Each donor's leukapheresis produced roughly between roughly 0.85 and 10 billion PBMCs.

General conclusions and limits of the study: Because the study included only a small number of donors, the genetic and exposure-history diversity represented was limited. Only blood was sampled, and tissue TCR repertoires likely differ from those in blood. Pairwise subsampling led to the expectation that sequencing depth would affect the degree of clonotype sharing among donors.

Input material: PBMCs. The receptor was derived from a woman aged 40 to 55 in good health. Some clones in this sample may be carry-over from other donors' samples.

At the DNA level, the sequence is TGTGCCAGCAGCCGGCCCAATAACTATGGCTACACCTTC. It translates to CASSRPNNYGYTF. The chain employs TRBV14 and TRBJ1-2, with the D gene uncertain. The cysteine opens and the phenylalanine closes a CDR3 of 13 amino acids. Only CDR3 DNA remains: 39 bases, in frame from the first base. V and J are truncated by 4 bases and 1 base respectively, leaving an intervening sequence of 7 bases. The germline V gene yields SGHDN for CDR1 and FVKESK for CDR2.